The T cell receptor (beta chain) described here comes from a study of blood T cell repertoires in COVID-19. Sequenced by immunoSEQ multiplex PCR; TCRdb stores in-frame clones only, minus some. The table records fewer than 500,000 clones, 87% of them present only once. The germline V gene encodes CDR1 MNHEY and CDR2 SVGAGI. The CDR3 runs 13 residues. V shed 7 bases and J shed 0 bases, with 9 bases lying between them. This clonotype was obtained from a man aged 25 to 45 who had recovered from COVID-19. Sequencing used PBMCs or T cells enriched from blood (not recorded which). The J gene is TRBJ1-1, the V gene TRBV6-5; no clear D gene. Here the CDR3 DNA reads TGTGCCAGCACGGACGGGGTGAACACTGAAGCTTTCTTT. Its translation: CASTDGVNTEAFF.